This TCR beta chain was captured in a study of blood T cell repertoires in COVID-19. Under the authors' procedure: Amplification of reference gene primers provided the estimated nucleated cell counts. The method was immunoSEQ multiplex PCR; TCRdb's version includes in-frame clones alone and lacks a portion of them. For V, J and clone size, that table is used; D and trimming come from the DNA. The sample comprises about 350,000 clones, roughly nine tenths of which are singletons, and approximately 3.1% rests with the top ten. Categorization into cohorts depended on clinical history that participants reported. Recovered status in Cohort 3 required two negative PCRs, clearance, or symptom resolution. This clonotype was obtained from a woman younger than 45 who had recovered from COVID-19. Sequenced: PBMCs or T cells enriched from blood (not recorded which).

The CDR3 DNA reads TGTGCCAGCGCTGAGACCGGGACAGAGCCCTACGAGCAGTACTTC. Protein product: CASAETGTEPYEQYF. The chain couples TRBV5-5 to TRBJ2-7, with 7 bases fitting TRBD1. CDR3 length: 15 residues. Germline CDR1 reads SGHKS; CDR2 reads YYEKEE (reference sequence). The trim removed 7 bases at V and 2 bases at J, leaving 12 bases unmatched.